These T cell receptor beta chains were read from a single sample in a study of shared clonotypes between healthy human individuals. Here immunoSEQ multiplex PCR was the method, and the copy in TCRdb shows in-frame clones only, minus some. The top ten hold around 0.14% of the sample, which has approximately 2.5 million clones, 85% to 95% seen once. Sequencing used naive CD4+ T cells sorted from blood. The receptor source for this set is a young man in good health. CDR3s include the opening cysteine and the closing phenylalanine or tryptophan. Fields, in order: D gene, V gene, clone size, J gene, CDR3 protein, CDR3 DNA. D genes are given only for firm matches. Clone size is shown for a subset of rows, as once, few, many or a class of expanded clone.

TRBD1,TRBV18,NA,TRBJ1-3,CASSPPPGQRGNTIYF,TGTGCCAGCTCACCACCTCCGGGACAGCGCGGGAACACCATATATTTT
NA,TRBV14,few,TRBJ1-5,CASSQGGAQPQHF,TGTGCCAGCAGCCAAGGGGGGGCTCAGCCCCAGCATTTT
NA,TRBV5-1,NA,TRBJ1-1,CASSLAGRSNTEAFF,TGCGCCAGCAGCTTGGCTGGACGGTCGAACACTGAAGCTTTCTTT
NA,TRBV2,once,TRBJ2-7,CASSERGPREQYF,TGTGCCAGCAGTGAAAGGGGACCCCGCGAGCAGTACTTC
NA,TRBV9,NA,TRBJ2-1,CASSVEGTLWNEQFF,TGTGCCAGCAGCGTAGAAGGGACACTATGGAATGAGCAGTTCTTC
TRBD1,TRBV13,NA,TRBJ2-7,CASSTAGQGPPYEQYF,TGTGCCAGCAGCACCGCCGGACAGGGTCCACCCTACGAGCAGTACTTC
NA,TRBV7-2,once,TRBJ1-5,CASSFDPLASNQPQHF,TGTGCCAGCAGCTTCGACCCCCTAGCCAGCAATCAGCCCCAGCATTTT
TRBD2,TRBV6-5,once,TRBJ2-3,CASKAGGTDTQYF,TGTGCCAGCAAAGCGGGGGGCACAGATACGCAGTATTTT
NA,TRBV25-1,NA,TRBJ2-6,CASSELGSGANVLTF,TGTGCCAGCAGTGAATTAGGCTCTGGGGCCAACGTCCTGACTTTC
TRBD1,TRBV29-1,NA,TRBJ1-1,CSVGGQGAEAFF,TGCAGCGTTGGGGGACAGGGAGCTGAAGCTTTCTTT
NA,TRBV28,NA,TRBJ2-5,CASSSTEARETQYF,TGTGCCAGCAGTTCCACCGAGGCCAGAGAGACCCAGTACTTC
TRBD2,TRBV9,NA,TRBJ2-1,CASSFTLAGSNNEQFF,TGTGCCAGCAGCTTTACGCTAGCGGGAAGTAACAATGAGCAGTTCTTC
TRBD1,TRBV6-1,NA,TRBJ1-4,CASSANPGQGASNEKLFF,TGTGCCAGCAGTGCGAACCCGGGACAGGGGGCGAGTAATGAAAAACTGTTTTTT
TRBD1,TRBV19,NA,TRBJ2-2,CASSARTGDGELFF,TGTGCCAGTAGTGCCCGGACAGGGGACGGGGAGCTGTTTTTT
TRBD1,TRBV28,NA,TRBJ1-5,CASSIGQGRFNQPQHF,TGTGCCAGCAGTATCGGACAGGGCCGATTTAATCAGCCCCAGCATTTT
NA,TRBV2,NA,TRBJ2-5,CASSEVSLQGGEAQYF,TGTGCCAGCAGTGAAGTCTCGTTACAGGGTGGTGAGGCCCAGTACTTC
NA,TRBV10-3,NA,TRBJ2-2,CAIRPRTETGELFF,TGTGCCATCAGACCCCGGACAGAGACCGGGGAGCTGTTTTTT
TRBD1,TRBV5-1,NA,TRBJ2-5,CASSIGTGNIQETQYF,TGCGCCAGCAGCATAGGGACAGGCAATATCCAAGAGACCCAGTACTTC
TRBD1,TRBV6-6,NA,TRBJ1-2,CASSNPRTGLYGYTF,TGTGCCAGCAGTAACCCTCGGACAGGGCTGTATGGCTACACCTTC
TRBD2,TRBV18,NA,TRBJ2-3,CASSPTSGATDTQYF,TGTGCCAGCTCACCGACTAGCGGGGCGACAGATACGCAGTATTTT
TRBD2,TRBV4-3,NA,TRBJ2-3,CASSRVAGAVDTQYF,TGCGCCAGCAGCCGGGTAGCGGGAGCGGTAGATACGCAGTATTTT
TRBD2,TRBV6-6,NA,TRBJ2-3,CASSQRLAEQYF,TGTGCCAGCAGTCAGCGACTAGCCGAGCAGTATTTT
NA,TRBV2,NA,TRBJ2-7,CASTRGGGAPYEQYF,TGTGCCAGCACTCGGGGAGGGGGGGCTCCCTACGAGCAGTACTTC
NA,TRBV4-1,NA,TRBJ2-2,CATSQEPGDANTGELFF,TGCGCCACCAGCCAAGAACCGGGAGACGCGAACACCGGGGAGCTGTTTTTT
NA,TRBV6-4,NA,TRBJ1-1,CASSSGMNTEAFF,TGTGCCAGCAGTAGCGGGATGAACACTGAAGCTTTCTTT
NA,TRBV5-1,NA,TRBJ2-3,CASSLDREGDTQYF,TGCGCCAGCAGCTTGGACAGGGAGGGAGATACGCAGTATTTT
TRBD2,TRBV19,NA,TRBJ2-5,CASSMRLAGVVRWETQYF,TGTGCCAGTAGTATGAGACTAGCGGGAGTGGTAAGGTGGGAGACCCAGTACTTC
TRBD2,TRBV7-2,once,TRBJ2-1,CASSLVAGGDNEQFF,TGTGCCAGCAGCTTAGTAGCGGGAGGGGACAATGAGCAGTTCTTC
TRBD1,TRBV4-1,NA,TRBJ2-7,CASSRGPGQGARNEQYF,TGCGCCAGCAGCCGGGGGCCGGGACAGGGGGCTAGAAACGAGCAGTACTTC
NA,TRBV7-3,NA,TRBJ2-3,CASSSRQADTQYF,TGTGCCAGCAGCTCACGACAGGCGGATACGCAGTATTTT
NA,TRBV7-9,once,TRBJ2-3,CASSPRAGTDTDTQYF,TGTGCCAGCAGCCCTAGGGCGGGGACGGACACAGATACGCAGTATTTT
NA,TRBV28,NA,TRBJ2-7,CASSLRGAGGMTYEQYF,TGTGCCAGCAGTTTAAGAGGGGCCGGTGGAATGACCTACGAGCAGTACTTC
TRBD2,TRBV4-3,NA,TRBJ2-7,CASSQETAGASSSYEQYF,TGCGCCAGCAGCCAAGAAACAGCGGGAGCTTCAAGCTCCTACGAGCAGTACTTC